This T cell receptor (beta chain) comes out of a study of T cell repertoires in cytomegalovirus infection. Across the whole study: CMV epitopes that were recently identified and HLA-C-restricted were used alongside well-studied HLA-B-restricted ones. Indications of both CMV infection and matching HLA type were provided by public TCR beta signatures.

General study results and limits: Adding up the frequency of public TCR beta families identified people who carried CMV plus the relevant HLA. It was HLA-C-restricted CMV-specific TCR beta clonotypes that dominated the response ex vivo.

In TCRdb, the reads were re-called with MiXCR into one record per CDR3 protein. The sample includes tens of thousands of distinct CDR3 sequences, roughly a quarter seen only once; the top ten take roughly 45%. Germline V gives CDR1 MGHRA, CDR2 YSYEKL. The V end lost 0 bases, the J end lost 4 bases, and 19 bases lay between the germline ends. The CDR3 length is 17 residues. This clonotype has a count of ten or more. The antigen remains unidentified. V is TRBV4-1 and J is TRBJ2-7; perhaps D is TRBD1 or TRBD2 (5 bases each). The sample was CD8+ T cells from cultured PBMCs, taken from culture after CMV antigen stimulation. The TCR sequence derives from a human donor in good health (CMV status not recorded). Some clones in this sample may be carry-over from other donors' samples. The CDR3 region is CASSQDLGDPPFYEQYF. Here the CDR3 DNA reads TGCGCCAGCAGCCAAGATCTGGGGGACCCCCCTTTTTACGAGCAGTACTTC.